This TCR beta chain was recovered during a study of blood T cell repertoires in COVID-19. Produced via immunoSEQ multiplex PCR; TCRdb's table is partial and in-frame only. The sample has roughly 150,000 clones; around 81% are singletons. The V and J ends lost 6 bases and 5 bases, in that order; junction bases with no gene match: 9. This CDR3 has 14 residues. CDR1 is SGHAT and CDR2 is FQNNGV in the germline V gene. Sequencing was carried out using peripheral blood. The chain combines TRBV11-2 with TRBJ2-5; 7 bases fit TRBD1. The receptor was derived from a man between 65 and 85 years old with active or convalescent COVID-19. DNA of the CDR3: TGTGCCAGCAGGCCACAGGGGACGGCCGAGACCCAGTACTTC. Translating gives CASRPQGTAETQYF.